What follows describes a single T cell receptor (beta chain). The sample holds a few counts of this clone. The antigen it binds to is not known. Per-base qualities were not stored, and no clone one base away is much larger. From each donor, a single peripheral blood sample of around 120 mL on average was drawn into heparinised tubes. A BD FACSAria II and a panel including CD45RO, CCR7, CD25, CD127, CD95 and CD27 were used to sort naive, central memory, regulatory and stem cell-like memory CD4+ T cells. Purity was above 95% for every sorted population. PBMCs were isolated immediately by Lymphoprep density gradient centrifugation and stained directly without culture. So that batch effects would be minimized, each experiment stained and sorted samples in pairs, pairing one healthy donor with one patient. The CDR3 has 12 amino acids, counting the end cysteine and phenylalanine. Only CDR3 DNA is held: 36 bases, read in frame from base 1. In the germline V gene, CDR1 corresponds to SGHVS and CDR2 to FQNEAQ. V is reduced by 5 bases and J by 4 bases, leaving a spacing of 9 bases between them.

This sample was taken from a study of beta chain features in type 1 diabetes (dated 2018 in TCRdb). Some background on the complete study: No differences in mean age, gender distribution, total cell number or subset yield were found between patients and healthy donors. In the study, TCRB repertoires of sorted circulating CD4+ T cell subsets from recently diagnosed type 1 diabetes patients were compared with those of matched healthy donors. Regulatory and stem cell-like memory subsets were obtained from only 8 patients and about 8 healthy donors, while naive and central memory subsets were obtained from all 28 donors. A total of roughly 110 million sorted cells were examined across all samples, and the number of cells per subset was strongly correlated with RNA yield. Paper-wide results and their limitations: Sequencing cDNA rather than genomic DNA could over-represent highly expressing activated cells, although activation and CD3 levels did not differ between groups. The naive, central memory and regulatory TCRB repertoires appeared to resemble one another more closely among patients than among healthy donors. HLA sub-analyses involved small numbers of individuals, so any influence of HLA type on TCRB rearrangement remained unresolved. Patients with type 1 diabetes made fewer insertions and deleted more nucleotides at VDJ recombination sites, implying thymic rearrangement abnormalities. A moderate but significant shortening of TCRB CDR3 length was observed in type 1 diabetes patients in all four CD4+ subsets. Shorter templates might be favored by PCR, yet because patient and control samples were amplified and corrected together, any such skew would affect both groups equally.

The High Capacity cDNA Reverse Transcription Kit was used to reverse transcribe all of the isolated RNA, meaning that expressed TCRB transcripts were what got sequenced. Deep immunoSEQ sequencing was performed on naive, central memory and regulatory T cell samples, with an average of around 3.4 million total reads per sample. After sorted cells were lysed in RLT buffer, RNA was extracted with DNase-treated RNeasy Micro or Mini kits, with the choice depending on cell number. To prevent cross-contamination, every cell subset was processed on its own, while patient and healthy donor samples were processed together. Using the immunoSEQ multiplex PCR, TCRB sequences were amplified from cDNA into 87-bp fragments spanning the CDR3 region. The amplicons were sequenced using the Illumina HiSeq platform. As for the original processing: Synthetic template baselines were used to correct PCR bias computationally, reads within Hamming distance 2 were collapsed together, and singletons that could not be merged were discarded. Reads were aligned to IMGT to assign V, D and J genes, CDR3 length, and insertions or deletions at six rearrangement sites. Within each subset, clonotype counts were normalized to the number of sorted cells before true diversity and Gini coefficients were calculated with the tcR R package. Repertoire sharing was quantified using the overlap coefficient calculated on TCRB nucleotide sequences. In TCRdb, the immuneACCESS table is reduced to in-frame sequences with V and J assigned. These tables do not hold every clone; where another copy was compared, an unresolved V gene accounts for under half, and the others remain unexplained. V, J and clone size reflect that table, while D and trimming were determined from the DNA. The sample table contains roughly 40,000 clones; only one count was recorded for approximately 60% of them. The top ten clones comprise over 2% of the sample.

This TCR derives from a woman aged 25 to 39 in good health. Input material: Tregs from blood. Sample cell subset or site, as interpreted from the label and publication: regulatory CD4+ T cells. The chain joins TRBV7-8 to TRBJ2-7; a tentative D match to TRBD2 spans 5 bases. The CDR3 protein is CASSGTGYEQYF. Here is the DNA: TGTGCCAGCAGCGGAACGGGGTACGAGCAGTACTTC.